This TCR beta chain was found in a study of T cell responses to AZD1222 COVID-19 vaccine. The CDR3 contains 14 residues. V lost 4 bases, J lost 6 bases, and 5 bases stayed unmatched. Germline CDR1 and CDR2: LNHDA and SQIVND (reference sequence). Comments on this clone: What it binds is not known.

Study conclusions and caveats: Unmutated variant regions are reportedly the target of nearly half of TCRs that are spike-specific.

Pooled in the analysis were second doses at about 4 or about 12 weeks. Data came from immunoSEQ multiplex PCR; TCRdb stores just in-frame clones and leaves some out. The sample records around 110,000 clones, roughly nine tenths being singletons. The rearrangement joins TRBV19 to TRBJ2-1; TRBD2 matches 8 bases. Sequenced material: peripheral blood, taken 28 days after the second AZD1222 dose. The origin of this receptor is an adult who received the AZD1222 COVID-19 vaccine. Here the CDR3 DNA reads TGTGCCAGTAGTACGGGACTAGACCCCAATGAGCAGTTCTTC. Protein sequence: CASSTGLDPNEQFF.